This T cell receptor (beta chain) was retrieved from a study of sequential checkpoint blockade in melanoma. Only in-frame clones appear in the TCRdb table, and some are missing; sequencing was by immunoSEQ multiplex PCR. Here the sample spans 20,000 or so clones, just under 75% being singletons. Treatment noted: randomized to nivolumab then ipilimumab (arm A) or the reverse (arm B). DNA-damaging chemotherapy had not been given to any patient beforehand. The sample holds one count of this clone. The CDR3 runs 12 residues. Looked up from germline, CDR1 is MNHEY and CDR2 is SMNVEV (reference sequence). V shed 9 bases and J 7 bases; nucleotides not matched to a gene: 3.

The TCR comes from a human donor with melanoma. The chain combines TRBV27 with TRBJ1-6, with TRBD1 identical over 7 bases. The starting material was CD8+ T cells sorted from blood (inferred from file names), obtained from a patient given nivolumab and ipilimumab in sequence. CDR3 nucleotides: TGTGCCAGGGGACAGACGAATTCACCCCTCCACTTT. It translates to CARGQTNSPLHF.